The 17 T cell receptor beta chains reported below all come from one sample, sequenced in a study of T cells in Graves' hyperthyroidism and ophthalmopathy. The investigators amplified TCR beta CDR3 regions from RNA transcripts. Using the HTBI primer set, a first-round RT-PCR was run on the TCR CDR3. Using its own MiXCR run on the multiplex PCR reads, TCRdb lists one record per CDR3 protein. Counted here are around 600,000 distinct CDR3 sequences, about 14% occurring once; the ten biggest clones make up about an eighth. The sample comprised blood. All receptors derive from a woman between 45 and 60 years old with Graves' ophthalmopathy.

The gene calls are TRBV6-6 and TRBJ1-2; D remains ambiguous. Germline V CDR1 and CDR2: MNHNY, SVGAGI (reference sequence). This CDR3 is built from 13 residues. Trimming removed 2 bases from V and 6 bases from J, with 10 bases in between. The CDR3 spells CASSYGRLNGYTF. CDR3 bases: TGTGCCAGCAGTTACGGCAGATTGAATGGCTACACCTTC.

This clonotype turned up a few times. The gene calls are TRBV20-1 and TRBJ2-2; D ambiguous. Germline V gene data show CDR1 as DFQATT and CDR2 as SNEGSKA (reference sequence). This CDR3 has 14 amino acids. V dropped 3 bases and J dropped 5 bases, with 13 bases sitting between them. CDR3: CSASSFMGTGELFF. The CDR3 DNA reads TGCAGTGCTAGCAGCTTTATGGGAACCGGGGAGCTGTTTTTT.

The chain carries TRBV18 and TRBJ2-7; D assignment may be TRBD1 or TRBD2 (6 bases each). CDR1 is KGHSH and CDR2 is LQKENI in the germline V gene. The CDR3 runs to 14 residues. Trimming took off 4 bases at V and 4 bases at J, with 14 bases between the two ends. CDR3 protein: CASSLRTTGYEQYF. The CDR3 nucleotides read TGTGCCAGCTCACTCAGGACTACAGGGTACGAGCAGTACTTC.

This clonotype was counted only a few times. This chain connects TRBV10-3 to TRBJ2-7; weak D call: TRBD1 (6 bases). The V gene lost 3 bases and the J gene lost 7 bases, with 16 bases spanning the gap. The germline CDR1 and CDR2 sequences are ENHRY and SYGVKD. The CDR3 spans 14 residues. The CDR3 DNA is TGTGCCATCAGTGATTCGCTTCCGCAGGGGGAGCAGTACTTC. Translation: CAISDSLPQGEQYF.

This clonotype came up a few times. V is TRBV19 and J is TRBJ1-1, with D hard to call. The V gene's germline CDR1 is LNHDA and CDR2 SQIVND (reference sequence). This CDR3 contains 15 residues. V was pared by 4 bases and J by 1 base, with 13 bases between. In DNA, the CDR3 is TGTGCCAGTAGTAAAACCCCAGGAGAGAACACTGAAGCTTTCTTT. This translates into CASSKTPGENTEAFF.

This clonotype was counted ten times or more. This sequence joins TRBV28 and TRBJ2-5; D is possibly TRBD1 or TRBD2 (5 bases each). Germline CDR1 and CDR2: MDHEN and SYDVKM. The CDR3 is 17 residues long. Deletions cut 4 bases from V and 5 bases from J, with 23 bases between. The chain's CDR3 is CASSSPLPGTPGETQYF. In nucleotides, the CDR3 is TGTGCCAGCAGTTCCCCCTTACCCGGGACGCCCGGGGAGACCCAGTACTTC.

This clonotype was found many times. The chain joins TRBV6-1 to TRBJ1-5, with TRBD1 matching over 7 bases. The CDR3 totals 19 residues. Germline V gene lookup returns CDR1 MNHNS and CDR2 SASEGT. J gave up 4 bases and V 4 bases, and 19 bases lay outside the gene matches. The CDR3 bases are TGTGCCAGCAGTGGGGCCGGGACAGAATTTCATCCAGCAAATCAGCCCCAGCATTTT. Amino acids: CASSGAGTEFHPANQPQHF.

V and J are TRBV7-9 and TRBJ2-1; 13 bases are shared with TRBD2. There are 16 residues in the CDR3. Germline V gene lookup returns CDR1 SEHNR and CDR2 FQNEAQ (reference sequence). With V trimmed by 3 bases and J by 7 bases, 6 bases remained unmatched. As DNA, the CDR3 is TGTGCCAGCAGCTTTCCCGGGACTAGCGGGATAAATGAGCAGTTCTTC. Translated: CASSFPGTSGINEQFF.

Of note for this clonotype: A much larger clone differs by one base, so this may be a read error. This chain connects TRBV5-6 to TRBJ2-5, with TRBD2 as a possible D gene (5 bases). This CDR3 contains 13 residues. The germline CDR1 and CDR2 sequences are SGHDT and YYEEEE. The CDR3 DNA follows: TGTACCAGCAGCCCGGAGGCCTCTGAGACCCAGTACTTC. Translating gives CTSSPEASETQYF. Variable domain in full (rest from reference TRBV5-6 and TRBJ2-5): DAGVTQSPTHLIKTRGQQVTLRCSPKSGHDTVSWYQQALGQGPQFIFQYYEEEERQRGNFPDRFSGHQFPNYSSELNVNALLLGDSALYLCTSSPEASETQYFGPGTRLLVL.

This clonotype was observed at least ten times. The chain uses TRBV30 and TRBJ1-2, with TRBD1 matching over 12 bases. The CDR3 is made up of 16 amino acids. Trimming removed 1 base from V and 4 bases from J; junction bases left unmatched: 7. Germline CDR1 and CDR2: GTSNPN and SVGIG (reference sequence). CDR3 DNA: TGTGCCTGGAGTGGGGACAGGGGGCGCTCCTCCTATGGCTACACCTTC. Residues: CAWSGDRGRSSYGYTF.

In its sample, this clonotype was seen many times. The chain is built from TRBV30 and TRBJ1-3; D gene uncertain. Germline CDR1 is GTSNPN and CDR2 is SVGIG (reference sequence). Trimming stripped 4 bases from V and 6 bases from J, with 10 bases between. There are 12 residues in the CDR3. CDR3 DNA sequence: TGTGCCTGGAAAGATTATCCAAACACCATATATTTT. It codes for CAWKDYPNTIYF. Drawing the rest from reference TRBV30 and TRBJ1-3, the complete variable domain is SQTIHQWPATLVQPVGSPLSLECTVEGTSNPNLYWYRQAAGRGLQLLFYSVGIGQISSEVPQNLSASRPQDRQFILSSKKLLLSDSGFYLCAWKDYPNTIYFGEGSWLTVV.

In this sample, this clonotype turned up a few times. The CDR3 DNA reads TGTGCCAGTAGTAGAGGACAGGGGATTAGTCAGCCCCAGCATTTT. Translation gives CASSRGQGISQPQHF. V and J are TRBV19 and TRBJ1-5, with 9 positions matching TRBD1. The CDR3 contains 15 residues. V gave up 4 bases and J gave up 6 bases; unmatched junction bases: 7. Germline CDR1 LNHDA, CDR2 SQIVND (reference sequence).

This clonotype was seen ten or more times. The CDR3 sequence: CASSERGDRTGELFF. The CDR3 coding sequence is TGTGCCAGCAGTGAACGAGGAGATCGGACCGGGGAGCTGTTTTTT. The chain employs TRBV2 and TRBJ2-2; D unclear. Trimming shortened V by 2 bases and J by 5 bases, and 12 bases separated the two germline ends. CDR1 and CDR2 from the germline V gene are SNHLY and FYNNEI. The CDR3 length is 15 residues.

This clonotype was detected ten times or more. The CDR3 region has the DNA TGTGCCAGCAGCCAAGCGACAGGGGGCGGAGAGACCCAGTACTTC. Its translation: CASSQATGGGETQYF. This chain joins TRBV3-1 and TRBJ2-5, with TRBD1 matching over 10 bases. The CDR3 is made up of 15 amino acids. The V segment lost 1 base and the J segment 4 bases; nucleotides outside the gene matches: 3. Germline lookup yields CDR1 LGHDT and CDR2 YNNKEL (reference sequence).

The chain uses TRBV28 and TRBJ1-3, with D maybe TRBD1 (5 bases). V lost 6 bases, J lost 6 bases, and 18 bases lay in between. Germline V lookup: CDR1 MDHEN, CDR2 SYDVKM. This CDR3 is 15 amino acids long. The CDR3 coding sequence is TGTGCCAGCAGCCGGGGAGGGGTGGGGGAAAACACCATATATTTT. Protein: CASSRGGVGENTIYF.

In its sample, this clonotype was seen many times. V is TRBV28 and J is TRBJ1-2; possible D gene TRBD1, 5 bases. The V end was cut by 5 bases, the J end by 0 bases, with 13 bases between. The CDR3 has 15 amino acids. Germline CDR1 reads MDHEN; CDR2 reads SYDVKM. CDR3 nucleotides: TGTGCCAGCAGTCCCGTTGGGACCGCTAACTATGGCTACACCTTC. This translates into CASSPVGTANYGYTF.

This clonotype was counted at least ten times. The chain uses TRBV28 and TRBJ2-1; 14 bases map to TRBD2. Unmatched junction bases numbered 6, after V lost 5 bases and J lost 9 bases. Germline V gives CDR1 MDHEN, CDR2 SYDVKM. This CDR3 has 15 amino acids. This CDR3 reads CASSAGTSGSGEQFF. In DNA, the CDR3 is TGTGCCAGCAGTGCCGGGACTAGCGGGAGTGGTGAGCAGTTCTTC.